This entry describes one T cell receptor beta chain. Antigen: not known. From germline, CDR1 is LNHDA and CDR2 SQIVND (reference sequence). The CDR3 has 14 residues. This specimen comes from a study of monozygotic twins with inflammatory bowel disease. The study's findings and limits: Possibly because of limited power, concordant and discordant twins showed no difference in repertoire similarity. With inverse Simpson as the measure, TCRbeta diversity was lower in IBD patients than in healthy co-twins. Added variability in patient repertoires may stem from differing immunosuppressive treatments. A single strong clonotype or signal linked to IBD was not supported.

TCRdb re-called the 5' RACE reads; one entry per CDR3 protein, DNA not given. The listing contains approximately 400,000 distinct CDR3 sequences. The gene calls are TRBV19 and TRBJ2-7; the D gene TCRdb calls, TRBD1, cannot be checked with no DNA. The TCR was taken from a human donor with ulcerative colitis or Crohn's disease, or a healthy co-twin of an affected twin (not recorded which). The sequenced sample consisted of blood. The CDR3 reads CASSTPGHSYEQYF.